A single sample is the source of the 28 T cell receptor beta chains below, sequenced in a study of T cell responses to AZD1222 COVID-19 vaccine. The data were produced by immunoSEQ multiplex PCR, yet TCRdb's version contains in-frame clones alone and is incomplete. The sample has some 130,000 clones, 85% to 95% seen once. The sample consisted of peripheral blood, taken 28 days after the second AZD1222 dose. The source of these receptors is an adult who received the AZD1222 COVID-19 vaccine.

This clone has just one count. The CDR3 DNA is TGTGCCAGCAGCGTAGCCCCGGGACAAGGTAACACTGAAGCTTTCTTT. Translated, it gives CASSVAPGQGNTEAFF. This chain uses TRBV9 with TRBJ1-1; weak D call: TRBD1 (6 bases). Germline CDR1 and CDR2: SGDLS and YYNGEE. The CDR3 runs 16 residues. The V gene lost 0 bases and the J gene lost 2 bases, with 14 bases spanning the gap. The full variable domain, in which reference TRBV9 and TRBJ1-1 provide the parts outside the CDR3, is DSGVTQTPKHLITATGQRVTLRCSPRSGDLSVYWYQQSLDQGLQFLIQYYNGEERAKGNILERFSAQQFPDLHSELNLSSLELGDSALYFCASSVAPGQGNTEAFFGQGTRLTVV.

This chain links TRBV28 with TRBJ1-6; 9 nucleotides agree with TRBD1. Looked up from germline, CDR1 is MDHEN and CDR2 is SYDVKM. After removal of 6 bases from V and 6 bases from J, the junction contained 12 bases not matched to a gene. This CDR3 is built from 17 residues. This CDR3 is CASSLTGGAFGNSPLHF. In DNA form, the CDR3 reads TGTGCCAGCAGCCTTACAGGGGGCGCGTTTGGTAATTCACCCCTCCACTTT.

The rearrangement joins TRBV7-6 to TRBJ2-2, with 11 bases identical to TRBD2. The V and J ends lost 4 bases and 8 bases, in that order; junction bases with no gene match: 6. The germline V gene encodes CDR1 SGHVS and CDR2 FNYEAQ. This CDR3 has 15 amino acids. The CDR3 spells CASSSGTSGGGELFF. The CDR3 region has the DNA TGTGCCAGCAGCTCCGGGACTAGCGGAGGAGGGGAGCTGTTTTTT.

CDR3: CASSERFRQPPNYGYTF. DNA for the CDR3: TGTGCCAGCAGTGAGAGATTTCGGCAGCCTCCTAACTATGGCTACACCTTC. This chain links TRBV6-4 with TRBJ1-2, with D unresolved. Trimming removed 3 bases at V and 0 bases at J, with 17 bases between. CDR3 length: 17 residues. Per germline, CDR1 MRHNA and CDR2 SNTAGT.

The chain carries TRBV7-9 and TRBJ1-2; D remains unclear. This CDR3 contains 12 residues. V was trimmed by 2 bases and J by 3 bases, leaving 4 bases between them. The germline V gene encodes CDR1 SEHNR and CDR2 FQNEAQ (reference sequence). The CDR3 is CASSLWDYGYTF. Written as DNA, the CDR3 is TGTGCCAGCAGCTTATGGGACTATGGCTACACCTTC.

J is TRBJ1-1 and V is TRBV6-5, with TRBD1 as a possible D gene (6 bases). V was pared by 2 bases and J by 4 bases, with 8 bases between. The CDR3 spans 13 residues. Germline V gene sequence: CDR1 MNHEY, CDR2 SVGAGI. CDR3 sequence (DNA): TGTGCCAGCAGTTACGAGGGGGTCACTGAAGCTTTCTTT. Translating it yields CASSYEGVTEAFF.

J is TRBJ2-2 and V is TRBV7-9; D remains unclear. V lost 5 bases to trimming and J lost 3 bases, with 13 bases between them. CDR1 SEHNR and CDR2 FQNEAQ come from the germline V gene (reference sequence). CDR3 length equals 15 residues. Here the CDR3 DNA reads TGTGCCAGCAGCCGTTTCGAGGCTCACACCGGGGAGCTGTTTTTT. Protein product: CASSRFEAHTGELFF.

The chain employs TRBV18 and TRBJ1-5; 12 bases match TRBD1. Germline V gene data show CDR1 as KGHSH and CDR2 as LQKENI. J gave up 1 base and V 5 bases, and 15 bases lay outside the gene matches. This CDR3 region has 20 residues. The CDR3 DNA follows: TGTGCCAGCTCATCTTTACCTTCGGGACAGGGGGCCGTAAGCAATCAGCCCCAGCATTTT. Translated: CASSSLPSGQGAVSNQPQHF.

This clone was recorded only once. V gene TRBV15 combines with J gene TRBJ1-5; D is unclear. The CDR3 is 13 residues long. Germline V gene data show CDR1 as LNHNV and CDR2 as YYDKDF (reference sequence). The ends were cut back, 0 bases at V and 5 bases at J, with 5 bases in the middle. The CDR3 DNA sequence: TGTGCCACCAGCAGAGACACCTATCAGCCCCAGCATTTT. It specifies CATSRDTYQPQHF.

The CDR3 DNA sequence: TGTGCCAGCAGTGAAGGGGGGGGAAGCTCCTACGAGCAGTACTTC. Encoded protein: CASSEGGGSSYEQYF. V gene TRBV2 combines with J gene TRBJ2-7; 7 nucleotides align to TRBD2. There are 15 residues in the CDR3. CDR1 and CDR2 (germline): SNHLY, FYNNEI. V was pared by 1 base and J by 0 bases, with 3 bases of the junction left unmatched.

The V call is TRBV6-5, the J call TRBJ1-5; TRBD1 matches at 7 bases. After removal of 7 bases from V and 4 bases from J, the junction contained 4 bases not matched to a gene. This CDR3 comprises 13 residues. The V gene's germline CDR1 is MNHEY and CDR2 SVGAGI. The DNA for the CDR3 is TGTGCCAGCACCCAGGGGGTAAATCAGCCCCAGCATTTT. The encoded protein is CASTQGVNQPQHF.

The V call is TRBV19, the J call TRBJ1-6; D remains ambiguous. The V gene's germline CDR1 is LNHDA and CDR2 SQIVND (reference sequence). V lost 7 bases and J lost 7, with 14 bases in between. This CDR3 has 14 residues. The CDR3 DNA sequence: TGTGCCAGTAACACTCAAGTAGGGAATTCACCCCTCCACTTT. It codes for CASNTQVGNSPLHF.

The V gene is TRBV3-1 (or the pseudogene TRBV3-2), the J gene TRBJ2-1; D could derive from TRBD1 or TRBD2 (5 bases each). The CDR3 covers 13 residues. Germline V gene lookup returns CDR1 LGHDT and CDR2 YNNKEL (reference sequence). Trimming removed 0 bases at V and 8 bases at J, with 8 bases between. The CDR3 loop is CASSQDRGHEQFF. The CDR3 DNA follows: TGTGCCAGCAGCCAAGATCGGGGACATGAGCAGTTCTTC.

This chain connects TRBV27 to TRBJ2-1; TRBD1 matches 10 bases. From germline, CDR1 is MNHEY and CDR2 SMNVEV (reference sequence). CDR3 length: 18 residues. With 5 bases clipped from V and 0 bases from J, the junction kept 10 bases outside the gene matches. The CDR3 DNA is TGTGCCAGCAGTCCGGGACAGGGGTTCTATAGCTCCTACAATGAGCAGTTCTTC. Translation gives CASSPGQGFYSSYNEQFF.

This chain links TRBV18 with TRBJ1-2, with 9 positions matching TRBD1. Germline CDR1 is KGHSH and CDR2 is LQKENI. V lost 3 bases and J lost 8; bases outside the gene matches: 10. This CDR3 contains 15 residues. The CDR3 DNA is TGTGCCAGCTCACCGGCGCCCACAGGGGGCTCAGGCTACACCTTC. Amino acid sequence: CASSPAPTGGSGYTF.

V is TRBV24-1 and J is TRBJ1-2; D possibly corresponds to TRBD1 (5 bases). Trimming took 7 bases from V and 4 from J, leaving 30 bases between them. CDR3 size: 19 residues. CDR1 is KGHDR and CDR2 is SFDVKD in the germline V gene. The CDR3 nucleotides read TGTGCCACCAGCGGAAAACCGGGGCCGACTGGGCTTGTTACCTATGGCTACACCTTC. Translation gives CATSGKPGPTGLVTYGYTF.

The rearrangement links TRBV7-8 to TRBJ2-5, with D perhaps TRBD1 or TRBD2 (5 bases each). The length of the CDR3 is 14 residues. Germline CDR1 SGHVS, CDR2 FQNEAQ. V was trimmed by 6 bases and J by 2 bases, leaving 13 bases between them. The CDR3 coding sequence is TGTGCCAGCAGACTCAGGGAGACGCAAGAGACCCAGTACTTC. Translated: CASRLRETQETQYF. The complete variable domain, with remaining parts taken from reference TRBV7-8 and TRBJ2-5, reads GAGVSQSPRYKVAKRGQDVALRCDPISGHVSLFWYQQALGQGPEFLTYFQNEAQLDKSGLPSDRFFAERPEGSVSTLKIQRTQQEDSAVYLCASRLRETQETQYFGPGTRLLVL.

The chain couples TRBV2 to TRBJ1-2; a possible D gene is TRBD1 (6 bases). The V and J ends lost 2 bases and 1 base respectively, with 14 bases between them. CDR3 length: 16 residues. Germline V gene lookup returns CDR1 SNHLY and CDR2 FYNNEI. The CDR3: CASSESLQGLNYGYTF. CDR3 nucleotide sequence: TGTGCCAGCAGTGAATCCTTACAGGGTCTTAACTATGGCTACACCTTC.

CDR3 loop: CAISVTGQGNYGYTF. CDR3 DNA: TGTGCCATCAGTGTTACGGGACAGGGAAACTATGGCTACACCTTC. The chain couples TRBV10-3 to TRBJ1-2, with 9 bases lining up with TRBD1. Germline loops: CDR1 ENHRY, CDR2 SYGVKD. The length of the CDR3 is 15 residues. V dropped 4 bases and J dropped 2; count of bases not matched to a gene: 5.

The V gene is TRBV4-1, the J gene TRBJ1-4; no clear D gene. Germline CDR1 and CDR2: MGHRA and YSYEKL. The V and J ends lost 0 bases and 14 bases respectively, with 10 bases between them. CDR3 length equals 12 residues. CDR3 loop: CASSQDSVALFF. The CDR3 nucleotides read TGCGCCAGCAGCCAAGATAGTGTTGCCCTGTTTTTT.

The chain uses TRBV29-1 and TRBJ2-3; D is unresolved. Trimming pared 5 bases from V and 4 bases from J, leaving 7 bases between. The CDR3 runs to 11 residues. Germline V gene lookup returns CDR1 SQVTM and CDR2 ANQGSEA. The CDR3 is CSVSNADTQYF. The DNA of the CDR3 is TGCAGCGTTTCGAATGCAGATACGCAGTATTTT.

The chain couples TRBV4-1 to TRBJ2-7; the D call may be TRBD1 or TRBD2 (6 bases each). This CDR3 contains 15 residues. Germline V gives CDR1 MGHRA, CDR2 YSYEKL. With 4 bases removed from V and 5 bases from J, the gap between germline ends came to 18 bases. The CDR3 DNA reads TGCGCCAGCAGCCGGGGTAGGGGGGCCTCTAACGAGCAGTACTTC. Translation gives CASSRGRGASNEQYF.

The rearrangement joins TRBV3-1 (or the pseudogene TRBV3-2) to TRBJ1-1; no firm D call. This CDR3 has 15 residues. Trimming removed 0 bases from V and 0 bases from J, with 8 bases in between. The germline V gene has CDR1 LGHDT and CDR2 YNNKEL (reference sequence). CDR3 sequence (DNA): TGTGCCAGCAGCCAAGAAGCTTGGGTGAACACTGAAGCTTTCTTT. Its protein product is CASSQEAWVNTEAFF.

The table lists this clone with a count of one. V usage is TRBV7-9 and J usage is TRBJ1-1; weak D call: TRBD1 (5 bases). Germline lookup yields CDR1 SEHNR and CDR2 FQNEAQ (reference sequence). The CDR3 has 16 residues. V lost 0 bases and J 1 base, leaving 12 bases between the germline ends. DNA of the CDR3: TGTGCCAGCAGCTTAGCGCGGACATCGGCGAACACTGAAGCTTTCTTT. Residues: CASSLARTSANTEAFF.

The chain combines TRBV2 with TRBJ2-7; 7 bases map to TRBD1. This CDR3 spans 16 amino acids. Trimming at V came to 6 bases and at J to 2 bases, leaving 13 bases not matched to a gene. CDR1 and CDR2 from the germline V gene are SNHLY and FYNNEI. CDR3 nucleotide sequence: TGTGCCAGCAGAGAGAGGTCCGGGACAGCTACCTACGAGCAGTACTTC. It encodes CASRERSGTATYEQYF.

The V and J genes are TRBV4-3 and TRBJ2-3, with 15 nucleotides matching TRBD2. Germline assignment: CDR1 LGHNA and CDR2 YSLEER. V lost 4 bases to trimming and J lost 0 bases; unmatched junction nucleotides: 5. CDR3 length equals 18 residues. In DNA, the CDR3 is TGCGCCAGCAGCCGGACTAGCGGGGGGGTTACTAGCACAGATACGCAGTATTTT. It encodes CASSRTSGGVTSTDTQYF.

The chain's CDR3 is CASSPGRGGNQPQHF. The CDR3 coding sequence is TGTGCCAGCAGCCCCGGCAGGGGAGGCAATCAGCCCCAGCATTTT. The genes are TRBV7-8 and TRBJ1-5; possibly TRBD1 for D (6 bases). Trimming cost V 5 bases and J 2 bases, with 13 bases left between them. The CDR3 contains 15 residues. Germline V gene sequence: CDR1 SGHVS, CDR2 FQNEAQ.

The rearrangement uses TRBV11-2 and TRBJ2-7; the D gene is possibly TRBD1 (6 bases). The CDR3 has 13 amino acids. The V and J ends lost 3 bases and 5 bases respectively, with 11 bases between them. Germline V gene lookup returns CDR1 SGHAT and CDR2 FQNNGV. The DNA of the CDR3 is TGTGCCAGCAGCTTCAACAGGGAGCACGAGCAGTACTTC. Translating gives CASSFNREHEQYF.